This T cell receptor (beta chain) was captured in a study of human T cells and chemical hapten exposure. Via MiXCR, TCRdb re-called the RACE reads, giving one row per CDR3 protein. The table lists a few hundred thousand distinct CDR3 sequences, around 6% of them singletons. The CDR3 consists of 14 residues. V trimming: 5 bases; J trimming: 2 bases; junction bases outside the gene matches: 9. Looked up from germline, CDR1 is DFQATT and CDR2 is SNEGSKA (reference sequence). Sample time point: patch test 2, 6 weeks after DPC sensitization. Treatment in this sample: therapeutic diphenylcyclopropenone sensitization with weekly scalp DPC. This clonotype showed up just a few times.

The TCR originated in a woman aged 18-30 years with alopecia areata. Some clones in this sample may be carry-over from other donors' samples. The chain uses TRBV20-1 and TRBJ2-7; TRBD1 matches 7 bases. This specimen consisted of whole blood, obtained in connection with sensitization to the hapten diphenylcyclopropenone (DPC). The CDR3 reads CSALYRQGAYEQYF. The CDR3 nucleotides are TGCAGTGCTTTGTATAGGCAGGGGGCCTACGAGCAGTACTTC.